This T cell receptor (beta chain) was recovered during a study of shared clonotypes between healthy human individuals. As handled by the study authors: ImmunoSEQ output held junction-only sequences without quality scores, so filtering differed. Assay: immunoSEQ multiplex PCR; the TCRdb copy retains only in-frame clones and omits some. V and J calls plus clone size are reproduced from that table; the DNA served to infer D and trimming. The sample lists 1.5 million to 2.5 million clones, roughly 94% occurring once. Naive CD8 cells lacked CD45RO and underwent positive selection for CCR7, leaving out terminally differentiated effector memory CD45RA+ cells. The study drew all its donors from Caucasian adults living in Nashville, Tennessee. The V segment lost 3 bases and the J segment 3 bases; nucleotides outside the gene matches: 4. The CDR3 is made up of 16 amino acids. Germline loops: CDR1 SGHDT, CDR2 YYEEEE.

Source material: naive CD8+ T cells sorted from blood. The receptor was isolated from a man aged 18 to 29 in good health. The chain has TRBV5-6 and TRBJ2-1, with 12 bases matching TRBD1. DNA of the CDR3: TGTGCCAGCAGCTCGGGGACAGGGGGCCTCTACAATGAGCAGTTCTTC. Its translation is CASSSGTGGLYNEQFF.